A single sample gave rise to the 14 T cell receptor beta chains below, sequenced in a study of identical twins. Via MiXCR, TCRdb re-called the 5' RACE reads, giving one row per CDR3 protein. The data show 500,000 to 600,000 distinct CDR3 sequences, 22% seen once. The same sample was also studied in work on T cells expressing NK-cell markers.

Sequencing was performed on CD4+ T cells sorted from blood. Receptor source: a woman between 18 and 29 years old in good health.

This clonotype showed up many times. The CDR3 loop is CASSSLDSPNQPQHF. The CDR3 DNA sequence: TGTGCCAGCAGCTCGCTGGACAGTCCCAATCAGCCCCAGCATTTT. The chain has TRBV5-6 and TRBJ1-5; tentatively, D is TRBD1 (6 bases). V was trimmed by 3 bases and J by 3 bases, leaving 13 bases between them. There are 15 residues in the CDR3. In germline, CDR1 is SGHDT, CDR2 YYEEEE.

This clonotype was seen only a few times. The chain uses TRBV10-3 and TRBJ2-7, with TRBD1 identical over 9 bases. The CDR3 totals 14 residues. Germline CDR1 is ENHRY and CDR2 is SYGVKD. V lost 5 bases, J lost 5 bases, and 7 bases stayed unmatched. The CDR3 DNA sequence: TGTGCCATCAGTAACCGGGACAGGGTACACGAGCAGTACTTC. The encoded protein is CAISNRDRVHEQYF.

The chain joins TRBV20-1 to TRBJ2-4; D might be TRBD1 or TRBD2, each matching 5 bases. This CDR3 has 16 amino acids. V lost 5 bases and J 0 bases, leaving 17 bases between the germline ends. The germline gives CDR1 DFQATT, CDR2 SNEGSKA (reference sequence). CDR3 nucleotides: TGCAGTGCTCCTCCGGGACGAACAATAGCCAAAAACATTCAGTACTTC. Translating gives CSAPPGRTIAKNIQYF.

The CDR3 sequence is CASSMGLLSYEQYF. DNA for the CDR3: TGTGCCAGTAGTATGGGCTTACTATCCTACGAGCAGTACTTC. The rearrangement uses TRBV19 and TRBJ2-7; D unclear. The CDR3 consists of 14 residues. Trimming left V 3 bases short and J 1 base short, with 10 bases between. CDR1 is LNHDA and CDR2 is SQIVND in the germline V gene (reference sequence).

This rearrangement joins TRBV20-1 to TRBJ2-1; D tentatively fits TRBD1 or TRBD2 (5 bases each). The CDR3 loop spans 20 amino acids. Germline V CDR1 and CDR2: DFQATT, SNEGSKA (reference sequence). Between the trimmed V and J ends, which lost 3 bases and 5 bases, there was a span of 32 bases. The CDR3 here is CSARDPGQTPGLTVHNEQFF. The CDR3 DNA reads as TGCAGTGCTAGGGATCCGGGCCAAACACCGGGATTGACAGTCCACAATGAGCAGTTCTTC.

This clonotype was counted many times. The chain recombines TRBV12-3 or TRBV12-4 with TRBJ2-1, with 7 bases that match TRBD2. Trimming removed 7 bases from V and 8 bases from J; junction bases left unmatched: 8. There are 13 residues in the CDR3. The CDR3 loop reads CASTSGGSHEQFF. The CDR3 DNA reads TGTGCCAGCACCTCCGGGGGGAGCCATGAGCAGTTCTTC.

This chain links TRBV20-1 with TRBJ2-2; TRBD1 aligns across 8 bases. CDR3 length: 16 amino acids. Germline trimming cut 4 bases from V and 3 bases from J; bases unmatched to any gene: 10. Germline CDR1 reads DFQATT; CDR2 reads SNEGSKA (reference sequence). Here the CDR3 reads CSATKVDRGYTGELFF. The CDR3 coding sequence is TGCAGTGCTACAAAGGTTGACAGGGGTTACACCGGGGAGCTGTTTTTT.

The chain links TRBV24-1 to TRBJ2-3, with TRBD2 matching over 12 bases. This CDR3 region has 17 residues. J gave up 1 base and V 3 bases, and 4 bases lay outside the gene matches. From germline, CDR1 is KGHDR and CDR2 SFDVKD. Here the CDR3 reads CATSDRTSGIGTDTQYF. Here the CDR3 DNA reads TGTGCCACCAGTGATCGGACTAGCGGGATTGGCACAGATACGCAGTATTTT.

This sequence joins TRBV20-1 and TRBJ1-1; no firm D call. Deletions cut 5 bases from V and 0 bases from J, with 7 bases between. CDR3 length: 12 residues. Germline assignment: CDR1 DFQATT and CDR2 SNEGSKA (reference sequence). The CDR3 coding sequence is TGCAGTGCTGCCCTCTTGAACACTGAAGCTTTCTTT. The encoded protein is CSAALLNTEAFF.

In its sample, this clonotype was seen a few times. J is TRBJ2-7 and V is TRBV11-2, with TRBD1 matching over 7 bases. CDR1 and CDR2 from the germline V gene are SGHAT and FQNNGV. The CDR3 extends over 14 amino acids. V lost 1 base, J lost 3 bases, and 3 bases stayed unmatched. This CDR3 reads CASSLVSGGYEQYF. DNA for the CDR3: TGTGCCAGCAGCTTAGTTTCAGGGGGCTACGAGCAGTACTTC.

This clonotype was detected only a few times. This chain joins TRBV25-1 and TRBJ2-2; no reliable D call. Germline CDR1 is MGHDK and CDR2 is SYGVNS. V lost 3 bases to trimming and J lost 0 bases, with 14 bases between them. The CDR3 spans 17 residues. CDR3 DNA sequence: TGTGCCAGCAGTGACCCCAAACAAACTTCGAACACCGGGGAGCTGTTTTTT. It translates to CASSDPKQTSNTGELFF.

The chain combines TRBV20-1 with TRBJ1-2; D is unresolved. Trimming shortened V by 1 base and J by 11 bases, and 17 bases separated the two germline ends. The CDR3 extends over 13 amino acids. Per germline, CDR1 DFQATT and CDR2 SNEGSKA (reference sequence). CDR3 protein: CSARAPADSRYTF. In nucleotides, the CDR3 is TGCAGTGCTAGAGCCCCCGCAGACTCACGATACACCTTC.

V and J are TRBV18 and TRBJ1-2; the D is unclear. The germline V and J ends were trimmed by 5 bases and 5 bases, with 12 bases remaining between them. CDR3 length: 13 amino acids. Germline lookup yields CDR1 KGHSH and CDR2 LQKENI. CDR3 sequence: CASSADLLYGYTF. As DNA, the CDR3 is TGTGCCAGCTCAGCGGACCTATTGTATGGCTACACCTTC.

This clonotype was detected a few times. The gene calls are TRBV9 and TRBJ2-3; D is ambiguous. Germline V gene lookup returns CDR1 SGDLS and CDR2 YYNGEE. This CDR3 contains 15 residues. The V gene lost 0 bases and the J gene lost 7 bases, with 15 bases spanning the gap. CDR3: CASSVATETPHTQYF. In nucleotides, the CDR3 is TGTGCCAGCAGCGTAGCTACGGAGACCCCTCATACGCAGTATTTT.